Below are 20 T cell receptor beta chains sequenced from a single sample in a study of CD8 T cells in ankylosing spondylitis. TCRdb ran MiXCR on the 5' RACE reads and lists one entry per CDR3 protein. The repertoire consists of 350,000 to 450,000 distinct CDR3 sequences, with approximately 22% occurring once and the leading ten covering roughly 13%. The sample was blood, either unsorted or a sorted T cell fraction (not recorded which). These receptors originate from a male donor with ankylosing spondylitis or in good health (not recorded which).

The genes are TRBV12-3 or TRBV12-4 and TRBJ2-2; D is perhaps TRBD1 (6 bases). This CDR3 is built from 13 residues. Trimming left V 7 bases short and J 5 bases short, with 11 bases between. Here the CDR3 DNA reads TGTGCCAGCACGACGAGGGGGACCGGGGAGCTGTTTTTT. As protein: CASTTRGTGELFF.

This clonotype was counted between two and nine times. The V and J genes are TRBV7-9 and TRBJ2-3, with TRBD2 as a possible D gene (6 bases). The CDR3 consists of 16 residues. From germline, CDR1 is SEHNR and CDR2 FQNEAQ (reference sequence). V lost 5 bases, J lost 0 bases, and 15 bases lay in between. CDR3 protein: CASSPSVRTSTDTQYF. The CDR3 DNA reads as TGTGCCAGCAGCCCTAGCGTGCGGACTAGCACAGATACGCAGTATTTT.

The V and J genes are TRBV2 and TRBJ2-3, with 11 positions matching TRBD2. Germline-derived CDR1 and CDR2 are SNHLY and FYNNEI. Germline trimming cut 11 bases from V and 1 base from J; bases unmatched to any gene: 17. This CDR3 comprises 18 residues. CDR3: CALSLGSGGAYGTDTQYF. CDR3 nucleotides: TGTGCCCTCAGTTTGGGTAGCGGGGGGGCCTATGGCACAGATACGCAGTATTTT. Looking up the rest from reference TRBV2 and TRBJ2-3 gives the full variable domain: EPEVTQTPSHQVTQMGQEVILRCVPISNHLYFYWYRQILGQKVEFLVSFYNNEISEKSEIFDDQFSVERPDGSNFTLKIRSTKLEDSAMYFCALSLGSGGAYGTDTQYFGPGTRLTVL.

This clonotype was seen a handful of times. The rearrangement uses TRBV14 and TRBJ2-2; D might be TRBD2 (5 bases). The CDR3 is 14 residues long. The V gene's germline CDR1 is SGHDN and CDR2 FVKESK. V lost 10 bases and J lost 3, with 15 bases in between. The CDR3 bases are TGTGCCACCTCCTTGGCTAGCCACACCGGGGAGCTGTTTTTT. Its translation is CATSLASHTGELFF.

Here the CDR3 DNA reads TGTGCCAGCAGCTTGACAGGGATCGGCGCCTACGAGCAGTACTTC. Residues: CASSLTGIGAYEQYF. The V and J genes are TRBV11-2 and TRBJ2-7; TRBD1 agrees at 7 bases. This CDR3 spans 15 amino acids. Losses at the gene ends were 3 bases for V and 2 bases for J; bases not matched to a gene: 7. CDR1 and CDR2 (germline): SGHAT, FQNNGV. The full variable domain, with the rest looked up from reference TRBV11-2 and TRBJ2-7, is EAGVAQSPRYKIIEKRQSVAFWCNPISGHATLYWYQQILGQGPKLLIQFQNNGVVDDSQLPKDRFSAERLKGVDSTLKIQPAKLEDSAVYLCASSLTGIGAYEQYFGPGTRLTVT.

The chain uses TRBV3-1 and TRBJ2-7; D is unclear. From germline, CDR1 is LGHDT and CDR2 YNNKEL (reference sequence). The CDR3 is 14 residues long. The ends were cut back, 1 base at V and 3 bases at J, with 10 bases in the middle. Written as DNA, the CDR3 is TGTGCCAGCAGCCAAGGGGTAGAAGTCTACGAGCAGTACTTC. This encodes CASSQGVEVYEQYF.

The chain employs TRBV2 and TRBJ2-3; either TRBD1 or TRBD2 may supply D (5 bases each). V was trimmed by 4 bases and J by 5 bases, leaving 16 bases between them. The CDR3 has 15 amino acids. Germline V CDR1 and CDR2: SNHLY, FYNNEI. The CDR3, as DNA: TGTGCCAGCAGTGGGGGGACCCTAGGCGGAGATACGCAGTATTTT. This gives the protein CASSGGTLGGDTQYF.

CDR3 sequence: CATSRAKTGDYNEQFF. The DNA for the CDR3 is TGTGCCACCAGCAGAGCAAAGACAGGGGACTACAATGAGCAGTTCTTC. V gene TRBV15 combines with J gene TRBJ2-1; 8 nucleotides line up with TRBD1. Germline V lookup: CDR1 LNHNV, CDR2 YYDKDF (reference sequence). Trimming at V came to 1 base and at J to 3 bases, leaving 5 bases not matched to a gene. The CDR3 is 16 residues long.

This clonotype was observed many times. This chain connects TRBV29-1 to TRBJ2-3; D gene ambiguous. This CDR3 is built from 12 residues. Germline CDR1 reads SQVTM; CDR2 reads ANQGSEA. The ends were cut back, 3 bases at V and 6 bases at J, with 10 bases in the middle. The DNA for the CDR3 is TGCAGCGTTGAGGTAAAATCGGATACGCAGTATTTT. Translation: CSVEVKSDTQYF.

V usage is TRBV11-1 and J usage is TRBJ1-1; D remains unclear. The V and J ends lost 0 bases and 3 bases respectively, with 11 bases between them. The CDR3 contains 15 residues. The V gene's germline CDR1 is SGHAT and CDR2 FQDESV (reference sequence). The CDR3 coding sequence is TGTGCCAGCAGCTTAGCGCGGACCTCGGACACTGAAGCTTTCTTT. It encodes CASSLARTSDTEAFF.

This clonotype was recorded a few times. The chain has TRBV7-9 and TRBJ1-2, with TRBD1 matching over 7 bases. V was clipped by 5 bases and J by 4 bases; unmatched bases: 4. The CDR3 loop spans 13 amino acids. Germline V gives CDR1 SEHNR, CDR2 FQNEAQ (reference sequence). This CDR3 is CASSPTGFYGYTF. CDR3 DNA sequence: TGTGCCAGCAGCCCGACAGGGTTCTATGGCTACACCTTC.

The chain joins TRBV7-6 to TRBJ2-5, with 12 bases identical to TRBD2. The CDR3 spans 15 residues. After removal of 6 bases from V and 3 bases from J, the junction contained 5 bases not matched to a gene. CDR1 and CDR2 (germline): SGHVS, FNYEAQ. The CDR3 region has the DNA TGTGCCAGCAGTACTAGCGGGGGGATGAAAGAGACCCAGTACTTC. Translating it yields CASSTSGGMKETQYF.

V gene TRBV4-1 combines with J gene TRBJ2-7; the match to TRBD1 covers 8 bases. Germline-derived CDR1 and CDR2 are MGHRA and YSYEKL. Trimming removed 2 bases from V and 5 bases from J; junction bases left unmatched: 8. CDR3 length equals 15 residues. The CDR3 DNA reads as TGCGCCAGCAGCCAATTGACAGGGGATTTGGACGAGCAGTACTTC. Its protein is CASSQLTGDLDEQYF.

In this sample, this clonotype turned up a few times. The V call is TRBV7-8, the J call TRBJ2-5, with unresolved D. The CDR3 consists of 13 residues. V was clipped by 1 base and J by 3 bases, with 6 bases between them. The germline V gene encodes CDR1 SGHVS and CDR2 FQNEAQ. CDR3 bases: TGTGCCAGCAGCTTAGATCTGGAAGAGACCCAGTACTTC. Its translation is CASSLDLEETQYF.

DNA of the CDR3: TGTGCCAGCAGGAATACAGATACGCAGTATTTT. This translates into CASRNTDTQYF. This chain uses TRBV28 with TRBJ2-3; no reliable D call. V shed 6 bases and J shed 3 bases, with 4 bases lying between them. The CDR3 consists of 11 residues. Per germline, CDR1 MDHEN and CDR2 SYDVKM.

The J gene is TRBJ2-7, the V gene TRBV3-1, with D uncertain. The germline V and J ends were trimmed by 0 bases and 5 bases, with 2 bases remaining between them. The CDR3 has 11 residues. Germline CDR1 is LGHDT and CDR2 is YNNKEL (reference sequence). As DNA, the CDR3 is TGTGCCAGCAGCCAAGATGACGAGCAGTACTTC. This translates into CASSQDDEQYF.

The sample holds a few counts of this clonotype. The chain uses TRBV18 and TRBJ2-7; D remains ambiguous. The CDR3 is 14 residues long. CDR1 KGHSH and CDR2 LQKENI come from the germline V gene. Trimming pared 0 bases from V and 2 bases from J, leaving 8 bases between. The CDR3 bases are TGTGCCAGCTCACCACCGGACGGAGCCTACGAGCAGTACTTC. Protein product: CASSPPDGAYEQYF.

V is TRBV27 and J is TRBJ2-4; D not resolved. The CDR3 is 16 amino acids. Germline V gives CDR1 MNHEY, CDR2 SMNVEV (reference sequence). The V end lost 6 bases, the J end lost 0 bases, and 15 bases lay between the germline ends. The CDR3, as DNA: TGTGCCAGCAGCAATGCTGACGGATTAGCCAAAAACATTCAGTACTTC. Residues: CASSNADGLAKNIQYF.

V is TRBV6-1 and J is TRBJ2-5; no clear D gene. Germline V gene lookup returns CDR1 MNHNS and CDR2 SASEGT. The CDR3 runs 16 residues. Trimming stripped 6 bases from V and 3 bases from J, with 20 bases between. The CDR3 DNA follows: TGTGCCAGCAGCAATTTCGGACCGCAGCCCGAAGAGACCCAGTACTTC. Its translation is CASSNFGPQPEETQYF.

The CDR3 region is CASSGRSTGTSSSGELFF. Here the CDR3 DNA reads TGTGCCAGCAGCGGGAGGTCAACCGGGACTAGCTCCTCCGGGGAGCTGTTTTTT. The chain couples TRBV9 to TRBJ2-2; TRBD2 matches at 9 bases. J lost 6 bases, V lost 3 bases, and 15 bases had no gene match. Germline loops: CDR1 SGDLS, CDR2 YYNGEE. This CDR3 is built from 18 residues.